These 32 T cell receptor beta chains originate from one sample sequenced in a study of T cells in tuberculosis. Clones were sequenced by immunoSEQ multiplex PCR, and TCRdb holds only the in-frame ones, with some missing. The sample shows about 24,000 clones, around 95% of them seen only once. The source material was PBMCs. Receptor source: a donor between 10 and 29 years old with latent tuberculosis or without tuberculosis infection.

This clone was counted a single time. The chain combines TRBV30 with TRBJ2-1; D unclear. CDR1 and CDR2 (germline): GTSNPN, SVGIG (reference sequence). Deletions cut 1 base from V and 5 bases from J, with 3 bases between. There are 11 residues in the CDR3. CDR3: CAWSANNEQFF. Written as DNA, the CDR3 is TGTGCCTGGAGTGCCAACAATGAGCAGTTCTTC.

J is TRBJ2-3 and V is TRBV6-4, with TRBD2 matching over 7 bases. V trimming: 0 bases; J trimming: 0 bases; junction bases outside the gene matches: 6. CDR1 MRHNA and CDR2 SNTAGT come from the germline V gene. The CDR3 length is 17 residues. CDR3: CASSDSPGGGSTDTQYF. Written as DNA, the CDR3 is TGTGCCAGCAGTGACTCGCCGGGGGGAGGGAGCACAGATACGCAGTATTTT.

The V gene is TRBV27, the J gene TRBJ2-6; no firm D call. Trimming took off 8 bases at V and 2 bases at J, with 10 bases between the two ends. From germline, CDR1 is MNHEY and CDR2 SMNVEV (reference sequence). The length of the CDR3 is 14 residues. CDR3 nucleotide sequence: TGTGCCAGCGGCCGGGTAGCTGGGGCCAACGTCCTGACTTTC. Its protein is CASGRVAGANVLTF.

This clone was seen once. The CDR3 here is CASSRDRGRNTIYF. CDR3 bases: TGTGCCAGCAGCAGGGACAGGGGGCGAAACACCATATATTTT. The V gene is TRBV5-8, the J gene TRBJ1-3, with TRBD1 identical over 12 bases. Per the germline V gene, CDR1 is SGHTS and CDR2 is YDEGEE. J was trimmed by 5 bases and V by 4 bases; bases with no gene match: 1. The CDR3 totals 14 residues.

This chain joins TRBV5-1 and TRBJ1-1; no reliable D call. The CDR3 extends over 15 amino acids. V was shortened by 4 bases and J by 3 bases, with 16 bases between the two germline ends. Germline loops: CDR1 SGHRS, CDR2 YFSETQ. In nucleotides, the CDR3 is TGCGCCAGCAGCCCCGCGGGGTCCGCGTACACTGAAGCTTTCTTT. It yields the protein CASSPAGSAYTEAFF.

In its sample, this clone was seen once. The CDR3 here is CASSAHRGGTDTQYF. The CDR3 DNA follows: TGTGCCAGCTCAGCCCACAGGGGTGGCACAGATACGCAGTATTTT. The rearrangement links TRBV18 to TRBJ2-3, with 7 bases that match TRBD1. Germline V lookup: CDR1 KGHSH, CDR2 LQKENI. The CDR3 runs 15 residues. Trimming at V came to 5 bases and at J to 1 base, leaving 6 bases not matched to a gene.

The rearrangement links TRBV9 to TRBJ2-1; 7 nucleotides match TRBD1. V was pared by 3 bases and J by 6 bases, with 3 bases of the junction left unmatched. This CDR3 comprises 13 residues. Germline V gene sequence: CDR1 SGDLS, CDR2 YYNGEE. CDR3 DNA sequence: TGTGCCAGCAGCGGAAGACAGGGCAATGAGCAGTTCTTC. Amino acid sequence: CASSGRQGNEQFF.

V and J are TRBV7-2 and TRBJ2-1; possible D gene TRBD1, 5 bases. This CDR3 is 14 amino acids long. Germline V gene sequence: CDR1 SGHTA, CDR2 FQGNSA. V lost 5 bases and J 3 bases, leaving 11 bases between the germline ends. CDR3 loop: CASSLVQGYNEQFF. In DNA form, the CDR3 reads TGTGCCAGCAGCCTCGTCCAGGGCTACAATGAGCAGTTCTTC.

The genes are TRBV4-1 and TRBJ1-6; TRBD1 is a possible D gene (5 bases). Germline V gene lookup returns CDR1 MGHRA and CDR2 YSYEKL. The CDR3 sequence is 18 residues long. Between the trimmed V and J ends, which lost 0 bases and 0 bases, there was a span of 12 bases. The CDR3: CASSQEPPTVSYNSPLHF. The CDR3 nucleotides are TGCGCCAGCAGCCAAGAGCCTCCGACAGTCTCCTATAATTCACCCCTCCACTTT.

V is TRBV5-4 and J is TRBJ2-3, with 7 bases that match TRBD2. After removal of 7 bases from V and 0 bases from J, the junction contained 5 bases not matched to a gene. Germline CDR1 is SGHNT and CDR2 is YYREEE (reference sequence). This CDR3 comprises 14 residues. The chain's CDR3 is CASPAGPSTDTQYF. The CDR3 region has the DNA TGTGCCAGCCCAGCGGGGCCTAGCACAGATACGCAGTATTTT.

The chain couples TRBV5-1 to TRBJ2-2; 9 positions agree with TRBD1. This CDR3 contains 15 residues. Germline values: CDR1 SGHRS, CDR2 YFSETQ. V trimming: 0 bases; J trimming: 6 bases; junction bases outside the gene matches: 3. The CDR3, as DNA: TGCGCCAGCAGCTTGGGAGGGACAGGGTCCGGGGAGCTGTTTTTT. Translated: CASSLGGTGSGELFF.

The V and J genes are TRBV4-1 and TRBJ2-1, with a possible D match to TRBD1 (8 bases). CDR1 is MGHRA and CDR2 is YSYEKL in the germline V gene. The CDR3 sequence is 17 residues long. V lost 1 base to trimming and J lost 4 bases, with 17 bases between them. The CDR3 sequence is CASSQARGDRRYNEQFF. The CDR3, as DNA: TGCGCCAGCAGCCAAGCCCGGGGGGACAGGCGATACAATGAGCAGTTCTTC.

The CDR3 region is CASSHETGGWTEAFF. For the CDR3, the DNA is TGCGCCAGCAGCCATGAGACAGGGGGCTGGACTGAAGCTTTCTTT. V is TRBV4-1 and J is TRBJ1-1; 10 nucleotides match TRBD1. Per germline, CDR1 MGHRA and CDR2 YSYEKL. J gave up 5 bases and V 3 bases, and 6 bases lay outside the gene matches. CDR3 length: 15 residues.

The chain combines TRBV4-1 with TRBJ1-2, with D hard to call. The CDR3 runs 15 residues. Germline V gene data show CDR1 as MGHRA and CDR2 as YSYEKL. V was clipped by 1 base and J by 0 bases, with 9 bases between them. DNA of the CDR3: TGCGCCAGCAGCCAAGGTACGCTACCTAACTATGGCTACACCTTC. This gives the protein CASSQGTLPNYGYTF.

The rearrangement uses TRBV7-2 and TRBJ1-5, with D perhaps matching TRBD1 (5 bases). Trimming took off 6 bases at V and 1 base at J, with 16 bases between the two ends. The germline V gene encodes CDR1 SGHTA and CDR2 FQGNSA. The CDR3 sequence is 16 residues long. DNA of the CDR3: TGTGCCAGCAGAACATTACTGGGGGGGAGCAATCAGCCCCAGCATTTT. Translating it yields CASRTLLGGSNQPQHF.

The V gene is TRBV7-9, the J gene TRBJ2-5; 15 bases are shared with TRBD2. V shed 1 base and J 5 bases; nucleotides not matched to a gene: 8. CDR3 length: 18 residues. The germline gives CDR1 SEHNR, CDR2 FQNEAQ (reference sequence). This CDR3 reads CASSLVRTSGGAGETQYF. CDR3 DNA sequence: TGTGCCAGCAGCTTAGTCAGGACTAGCGGGGGGGCCGGCGAGACCCAGTACTTC.

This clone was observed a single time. CDR3: CASSQRNRDYEYNEQFF. For the CDR3, the DNA is TGCGCCAGCAGCCAACGGAACCGGGACTATGAGTACAATGAGCAGTTCTTC. This rearrangement joins TRBV4-1 to TRBJ2-1; TRBD2 aligns across 7 bases. Germline V CDR1 and CDR2: MGHRA, YSYEKL. V was pared by 2 bases and J by 4 bases, with 11 bases of the junction left unmatched. The CDR3 sequence is 17 residues long.

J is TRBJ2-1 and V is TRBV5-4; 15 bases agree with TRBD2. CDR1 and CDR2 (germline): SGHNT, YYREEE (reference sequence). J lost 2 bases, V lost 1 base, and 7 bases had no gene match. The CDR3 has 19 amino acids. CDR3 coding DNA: TGTGCCAGCAGCTTGAGGGGACTAGCGGGGGGCCGGGCCTACAATGAGCAGTTCTTC. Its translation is CASSLRGLAGGRAYNEQFF.

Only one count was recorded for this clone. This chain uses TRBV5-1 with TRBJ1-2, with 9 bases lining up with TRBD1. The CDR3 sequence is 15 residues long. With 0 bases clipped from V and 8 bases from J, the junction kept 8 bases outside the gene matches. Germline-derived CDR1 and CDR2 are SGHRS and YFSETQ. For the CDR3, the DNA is TGCGCCAGCAGCTTGGTCGAGACAGGGGGTACCGGCTACACCTTC. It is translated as CASSLVETGGTGYTF.

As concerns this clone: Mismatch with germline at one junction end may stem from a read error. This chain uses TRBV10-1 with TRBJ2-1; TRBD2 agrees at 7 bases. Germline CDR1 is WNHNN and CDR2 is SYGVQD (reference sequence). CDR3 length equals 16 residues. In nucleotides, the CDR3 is TGCGCCAGCAGTGAGGGACTAGTTTCAGCCTACGATGAGCAGTTCTTC. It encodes CASSEGLVSAYDEQFF.

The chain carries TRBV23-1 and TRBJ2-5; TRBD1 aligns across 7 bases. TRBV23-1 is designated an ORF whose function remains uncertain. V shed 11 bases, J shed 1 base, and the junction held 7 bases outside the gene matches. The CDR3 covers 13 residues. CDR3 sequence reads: CAGHRGSQETQYF. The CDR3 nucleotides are TGCGCCGGTCACAGGGGAAGCCAAGAGACCCAGTACTTC.

CDR3 sequence (DNA): TGTGCCTGGAAGTGGGGCGGGAACACTGAAGCTTTCTTT. This sequence encodes CAWKWGGNTEAFF. The genes are TRBV30 and TRBJ1-1; TRBD1 might be the D (5 bases). Per germline, CDR1 GTSNPN and CDR2 SVGIG (reference sequence). The CDR3 extends over 13 amino acids. The ends were cut back, 4 bases at V and 1 base at J, with 10 bases in the middle.

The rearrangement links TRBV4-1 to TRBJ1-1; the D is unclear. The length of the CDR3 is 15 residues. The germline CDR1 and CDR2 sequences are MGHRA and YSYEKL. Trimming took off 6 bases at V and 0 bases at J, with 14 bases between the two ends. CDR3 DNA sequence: TGCGCCAGCAGAGGGTCGGGGAGGATGAACACTGAAGCTTTCTTT. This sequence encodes CASRGSGRMNTEAFF.

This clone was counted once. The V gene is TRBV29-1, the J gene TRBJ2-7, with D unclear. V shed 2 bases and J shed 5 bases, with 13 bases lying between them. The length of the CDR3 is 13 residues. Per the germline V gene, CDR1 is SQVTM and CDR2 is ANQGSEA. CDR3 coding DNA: TGCAGCGTTGAAATTTGGCAGTCGAACGAGCAGTACTTC. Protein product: CSVEIWQSNEQYF.

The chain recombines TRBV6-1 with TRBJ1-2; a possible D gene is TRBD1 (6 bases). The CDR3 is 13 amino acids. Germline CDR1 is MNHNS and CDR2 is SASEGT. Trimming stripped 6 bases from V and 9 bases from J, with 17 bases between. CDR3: CASSVWTASRYTF. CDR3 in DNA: TGTGCCAGCAGCGTATGGACAGCCAGCCGCTACACCTTC.

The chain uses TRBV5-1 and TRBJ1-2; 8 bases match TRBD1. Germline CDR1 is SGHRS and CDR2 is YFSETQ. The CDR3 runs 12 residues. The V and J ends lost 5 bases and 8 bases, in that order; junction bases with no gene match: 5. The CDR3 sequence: CASSSDRDGYTF. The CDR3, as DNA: TGCGCCAGCAGTTCGGACAGGGACGGCTACACCTTC.

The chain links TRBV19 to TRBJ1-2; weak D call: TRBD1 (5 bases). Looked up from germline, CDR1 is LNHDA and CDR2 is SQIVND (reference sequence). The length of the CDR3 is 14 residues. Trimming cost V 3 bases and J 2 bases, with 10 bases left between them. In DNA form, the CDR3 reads TGTGCCAGTAGTATTCTGGACAAGAACTATGGCTACACCTTC. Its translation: CASSILDKNYGYTF.

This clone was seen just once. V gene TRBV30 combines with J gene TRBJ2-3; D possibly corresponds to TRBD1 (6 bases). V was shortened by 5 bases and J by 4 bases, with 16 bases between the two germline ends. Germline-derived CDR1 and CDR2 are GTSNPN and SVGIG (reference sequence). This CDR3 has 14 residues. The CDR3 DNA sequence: TGTGCCTGGTCGACAGGAGCAAGGGCAGATACGCAGTATTTT. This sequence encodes CAWSTGARADTQYF.

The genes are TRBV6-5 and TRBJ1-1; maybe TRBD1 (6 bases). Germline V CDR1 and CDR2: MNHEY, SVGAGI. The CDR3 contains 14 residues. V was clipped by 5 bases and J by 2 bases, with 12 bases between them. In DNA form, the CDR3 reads TGTGCCAGCAGTCCCGGACAGAGCAACACTGAAGCTTTCTTT. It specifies CASSPGQSNTEAFF.

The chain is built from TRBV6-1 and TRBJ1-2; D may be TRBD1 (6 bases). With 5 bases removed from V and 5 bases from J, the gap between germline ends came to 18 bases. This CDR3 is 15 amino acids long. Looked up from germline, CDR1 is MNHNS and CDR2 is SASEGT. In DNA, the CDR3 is TGTGCCAGCAGTTCGGACGGGGGGCTTAGGTATGGCTACACCTTC. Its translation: CASSSDGGLRYGYTF.

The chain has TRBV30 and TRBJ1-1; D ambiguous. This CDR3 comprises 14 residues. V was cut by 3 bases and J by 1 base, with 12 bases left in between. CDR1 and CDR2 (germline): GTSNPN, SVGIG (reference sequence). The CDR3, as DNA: TGTGCCTGGAGGGTCGGCGGTGGGAACACTGAAGCTTTCTTT. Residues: CAWRVGGGNTEAFF.

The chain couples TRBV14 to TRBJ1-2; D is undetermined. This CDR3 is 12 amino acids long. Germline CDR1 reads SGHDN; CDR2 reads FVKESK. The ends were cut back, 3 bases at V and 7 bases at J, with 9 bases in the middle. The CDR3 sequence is CASSQSGGGYTF. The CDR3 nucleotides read TGTGCCAGCAGCCAGTCGGGTGGTGGCTACACCTTC. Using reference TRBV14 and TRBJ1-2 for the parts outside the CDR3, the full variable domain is EAGVTQFPSHSVIEKGQTVTLRCDPISGHDNLYWYRRVMGKEIKFLLHFVKESKQDESGMPNNRFLAERTGGTYSTLKVQPAELEDSGVYFCASSQSGGGYTFGSGTRLTVV.